A single sample is the source of the 5 T cell receptor beta chains below, sequenced in a study of control samples from healthy donors and cancer patients. Some clones are missing from TCRdb's copy, which holds only in-frame ones; the method was immunoSEQ multiplex PCR. Here the sample spans 75,000 to 90,000 clones, approximately 86% being singletons. Sequences were obtained from blood. These receptors were taken from a man in his thirties or forties in good health.

This sequence joins TRBV7-2 and TRBJ1-2, with a tentative D call TRBD1 (5 bases). The germline V gene has CDR1 SGHTA and CDR2 FQGNSA. With 6 bases removed from V and 3 bases from J, the gap between germline ends came to 14 bases. This CDR3 is built from 14 residues. CDR3 residues: CASRVWGGDYGYTF. For the CDR3, the DNA is TGTGCCAGCAGGGTCTGGGGGGGAGACTATGGCTACACCTTC.

V is TRBV6-4 and J is TRBJ1-5; D is unclear. Germline CDR1 is MRHNA and CDR2 is SNTAGT. The CDR3 covers 13 residues. Trimming stripped 3 bases from V and 2 bases from J, with 5 bases between. Here the CDR3 reads CASSEGGNQPQHF. The CDR3 DNA is TGTGCCAGCAGTGAGGGCGGCAATCAGCCCCAGCATTTT.

The chain recombines TRBV4-1 with TRBJ1-1; no firm D call. CDR1 is MGHRA, CDR2 YSYEKL, per germline. V lost 1 base to trimming and J lost 1 base, with 10 bases between them. This CDR3 region has 15 residues. CDR3 loop: CASSQGGHTNTEAFF. The CDR3, as DNA: TGCGCCAGCAGCCAAGGAGGCCATACGAACACTGAAGCTTTCTTT.

As concerns this clone: One end of the junction is discordant with germline, which a read error may explain. Other DNA sequences within the sample encode an identical CDR3. V and J are TRBV2 and TRBJ1-6; weak D call: TRBD1 (5 bases). The V gene's germline CDR1 is SNHLY and CDR2 FYNNEI. The CDR3 is 13 residues long. The CDR3 spells CASRRGLNSPLHF. For the CDR3, the DNA is TGTGCCAGCAGAAGGGGTCTTAATTCGCCCCTCCACTTT.

V usage is TRBV9 and J usage is TRBJ2-1, with 7 nucleotides matching TRBD2. V lost 6 bases to trimming and J lost 1 base; unmatched junction nucleotides: 7. Germline CDR1 and CDR2: SGDLS and YYNGEE. CDR3 length: 15 amino acids. CDR3 DNA sequence: TGTGCCAGCACCCTGGGGGGGTATTCCTACAATGAGCAGTTCTTC. Protein product: CASTLGGYSYNEQFF.